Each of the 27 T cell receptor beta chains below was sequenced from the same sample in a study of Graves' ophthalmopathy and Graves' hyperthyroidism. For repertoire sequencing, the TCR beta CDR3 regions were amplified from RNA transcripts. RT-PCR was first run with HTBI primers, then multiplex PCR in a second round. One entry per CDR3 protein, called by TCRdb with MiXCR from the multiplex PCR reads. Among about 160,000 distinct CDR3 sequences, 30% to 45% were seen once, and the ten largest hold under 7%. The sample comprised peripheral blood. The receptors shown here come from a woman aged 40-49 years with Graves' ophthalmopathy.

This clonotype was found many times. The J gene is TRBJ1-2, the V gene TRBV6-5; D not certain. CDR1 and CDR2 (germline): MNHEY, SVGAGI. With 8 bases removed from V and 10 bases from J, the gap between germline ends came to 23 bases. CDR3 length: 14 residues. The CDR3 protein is CASSSLVGDAPYTF. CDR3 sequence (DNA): TGTGCCAGCTCTTCTTTGGTGGGCGACGCCCCCTACACCTTC.

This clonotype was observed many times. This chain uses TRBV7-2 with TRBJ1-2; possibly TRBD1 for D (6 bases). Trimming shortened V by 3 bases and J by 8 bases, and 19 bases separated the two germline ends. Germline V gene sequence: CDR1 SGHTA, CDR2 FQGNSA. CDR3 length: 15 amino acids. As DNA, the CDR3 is TGTGCCAGCAGCTTTTCGGGACAACTCAGTGGAGGCTACACCTTC. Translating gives CASSFSGQLSGGYTF.

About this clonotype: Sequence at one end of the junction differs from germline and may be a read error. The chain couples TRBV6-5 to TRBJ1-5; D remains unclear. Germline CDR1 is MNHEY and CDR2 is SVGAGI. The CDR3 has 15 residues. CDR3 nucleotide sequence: TGTGCCAGCAATTACGGTCCCTTTAGCAATCAGCCCCAGCATTTT. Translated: CASNYGPFSNQPQHF.

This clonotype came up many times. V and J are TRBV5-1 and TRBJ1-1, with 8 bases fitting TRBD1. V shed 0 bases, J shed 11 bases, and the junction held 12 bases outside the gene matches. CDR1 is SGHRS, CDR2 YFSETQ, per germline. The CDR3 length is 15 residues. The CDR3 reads CASSLAGSQGAGAFF. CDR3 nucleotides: TGCGCCAGCAGCTTGGCCGGCTCTCAGGGGGCAGGGGCTTTCTTT.

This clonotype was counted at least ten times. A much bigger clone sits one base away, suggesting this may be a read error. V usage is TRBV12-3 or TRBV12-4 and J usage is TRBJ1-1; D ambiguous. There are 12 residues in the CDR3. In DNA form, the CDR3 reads TGTGCCGGCAGTTTCTACGGAACTGAAGCTTTCTTT. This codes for CAGSFYGTEAFF.

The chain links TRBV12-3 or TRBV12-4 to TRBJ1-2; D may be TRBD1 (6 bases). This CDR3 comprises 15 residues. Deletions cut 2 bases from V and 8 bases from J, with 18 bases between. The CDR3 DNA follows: TGTGCCAGCAGTTTAACGGCAGGGGTTAGTGGGGGCTACACCTTC. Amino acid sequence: CASSLTAGVSGGYTF.

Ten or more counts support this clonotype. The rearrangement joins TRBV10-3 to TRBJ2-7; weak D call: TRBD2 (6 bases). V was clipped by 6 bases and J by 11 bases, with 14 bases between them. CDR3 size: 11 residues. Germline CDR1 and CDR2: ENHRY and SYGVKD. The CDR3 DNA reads TGTGCCATCAGGAAAGCGGGTCGTAAGTACTTC. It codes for CAIRKAGRKYF.

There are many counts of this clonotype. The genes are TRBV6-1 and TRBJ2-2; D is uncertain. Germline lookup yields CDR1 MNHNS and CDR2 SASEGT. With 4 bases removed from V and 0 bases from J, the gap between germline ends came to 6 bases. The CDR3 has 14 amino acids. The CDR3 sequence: CASSARSNTGELFF. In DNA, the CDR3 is TGTGCCAGCAGTGCCCGGTCGAACACCGGGGAGCTGTTTTTT.

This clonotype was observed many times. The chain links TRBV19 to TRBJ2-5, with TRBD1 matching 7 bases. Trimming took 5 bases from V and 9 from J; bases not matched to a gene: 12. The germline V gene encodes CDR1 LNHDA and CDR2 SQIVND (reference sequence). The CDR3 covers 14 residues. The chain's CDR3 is CASSSGTEINSQYF. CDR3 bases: TGTGCCAGTAGTTCCGGGACAGAAATTAATTCCCAGTACTTC. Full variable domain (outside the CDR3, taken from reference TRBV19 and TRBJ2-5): DGGITQSPKYLFRKEGQNVTLSCEQNLNHDAMYWYRQDPGQGLRLIYYSQIVNDFQKGDIAEGYSVSREKKESFPLTVTSAQKNPTAFYLCASSSGTEINSQYFGPGTRLLVL.

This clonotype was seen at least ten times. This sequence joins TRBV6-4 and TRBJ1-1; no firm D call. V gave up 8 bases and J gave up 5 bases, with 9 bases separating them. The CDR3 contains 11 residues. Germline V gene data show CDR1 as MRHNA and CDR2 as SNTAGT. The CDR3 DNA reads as TGTGCCAGCCCCCCAAAGACTGAAGCTTTCTTT. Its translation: CASPPKTEAFF.

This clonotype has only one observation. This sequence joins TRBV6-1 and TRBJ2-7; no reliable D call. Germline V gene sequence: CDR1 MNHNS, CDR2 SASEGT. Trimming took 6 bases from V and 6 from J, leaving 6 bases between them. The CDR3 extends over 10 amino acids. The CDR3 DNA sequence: TGTGCCAGCAGCATTGGCGAGCAGTACTTC. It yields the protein CASSIGEQYF.

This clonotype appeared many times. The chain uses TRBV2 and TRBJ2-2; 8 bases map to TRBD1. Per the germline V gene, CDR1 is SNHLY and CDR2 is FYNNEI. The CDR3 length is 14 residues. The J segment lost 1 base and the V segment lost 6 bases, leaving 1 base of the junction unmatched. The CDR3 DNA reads TGTGCCAGCAGCGACAGGGGGAACACCGGGGAGCTGTTTTTT. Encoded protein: CASSDRGNTGELFF.

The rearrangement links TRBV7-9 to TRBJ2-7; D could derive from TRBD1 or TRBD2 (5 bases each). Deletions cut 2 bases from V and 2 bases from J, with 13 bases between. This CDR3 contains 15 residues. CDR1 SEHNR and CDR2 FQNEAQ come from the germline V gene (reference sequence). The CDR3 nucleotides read TGTGCCAGCAGCTTACTTCCGGGGCCCCCCTACGAGCAGTACTTC. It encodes CASSLLPGPPYEQYF.

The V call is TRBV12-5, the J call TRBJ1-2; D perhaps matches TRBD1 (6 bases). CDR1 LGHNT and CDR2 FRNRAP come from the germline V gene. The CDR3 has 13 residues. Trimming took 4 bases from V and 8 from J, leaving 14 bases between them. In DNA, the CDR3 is TGTGCTAGTGGTTCCAGACAGGCCCAAGGCTACACCTTC. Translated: CASGSRQAQGYTF.

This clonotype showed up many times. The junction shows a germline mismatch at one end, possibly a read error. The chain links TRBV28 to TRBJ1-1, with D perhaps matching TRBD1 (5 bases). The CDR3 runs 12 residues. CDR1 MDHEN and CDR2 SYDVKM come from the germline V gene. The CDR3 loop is CLTWGLNTEAFF. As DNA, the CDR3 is TGCCTGACCTGGGGGTTGAACACTGAAGCTTTCTTT.

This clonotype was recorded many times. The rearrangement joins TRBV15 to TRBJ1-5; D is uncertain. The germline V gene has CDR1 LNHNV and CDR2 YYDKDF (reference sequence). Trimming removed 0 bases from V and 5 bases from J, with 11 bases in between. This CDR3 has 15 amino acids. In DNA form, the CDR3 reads TGTGCCACCAGCAGAGATTACAGAGAGGATCAGCCCCAGCATTTT. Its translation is CATSRDYREDQPQHF.

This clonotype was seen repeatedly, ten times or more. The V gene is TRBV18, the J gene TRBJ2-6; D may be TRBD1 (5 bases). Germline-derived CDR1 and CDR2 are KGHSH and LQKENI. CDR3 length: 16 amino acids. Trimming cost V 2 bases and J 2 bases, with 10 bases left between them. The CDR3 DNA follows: TGTGCCAGCTCACCAGTAGGGGCTACTGGGGCCAACGTCCTGACTTTC. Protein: CASSPVGATGANVLTF.

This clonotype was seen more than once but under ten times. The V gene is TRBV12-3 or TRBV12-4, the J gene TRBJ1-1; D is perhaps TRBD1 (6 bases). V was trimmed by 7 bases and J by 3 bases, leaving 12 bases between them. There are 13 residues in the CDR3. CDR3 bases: TGTGCCAGCACCATTACAGGGTACACTGAAGCTTTCTTT. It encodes CASTITGYTEAFF.

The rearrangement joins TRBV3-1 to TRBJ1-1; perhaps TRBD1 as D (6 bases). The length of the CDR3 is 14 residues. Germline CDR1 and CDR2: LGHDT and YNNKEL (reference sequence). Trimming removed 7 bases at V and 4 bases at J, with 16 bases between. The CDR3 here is CASTRGGGGTEAFF. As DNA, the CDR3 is TGTGCCAGCACTAGGGGGGGCGGCGGCACTGAAGCTTTCTTT.

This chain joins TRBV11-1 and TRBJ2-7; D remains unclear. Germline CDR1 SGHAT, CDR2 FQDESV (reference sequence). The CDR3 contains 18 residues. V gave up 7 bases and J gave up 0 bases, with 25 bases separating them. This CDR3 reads CASTPLGMGPDGSYEQYF. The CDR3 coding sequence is TGTGCCAGCACCCCATTAGGGATGGGTCCGGACGGCTCCTACGAGCAGTACTTC.

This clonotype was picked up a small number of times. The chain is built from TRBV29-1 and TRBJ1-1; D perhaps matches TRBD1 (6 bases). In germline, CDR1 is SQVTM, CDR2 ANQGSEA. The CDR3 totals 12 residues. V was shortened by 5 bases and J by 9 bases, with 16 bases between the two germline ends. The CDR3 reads CSVRGDTEKAFF. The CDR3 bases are TGCAGCGTTCGTGGGGACACCGAGAAAGCTTTCTTT.

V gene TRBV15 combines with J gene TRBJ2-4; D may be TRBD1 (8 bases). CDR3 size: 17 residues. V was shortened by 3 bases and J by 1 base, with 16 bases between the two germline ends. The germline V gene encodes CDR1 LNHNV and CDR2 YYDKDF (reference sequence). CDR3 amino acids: CATSRWGGQEAKNIQYF. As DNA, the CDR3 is TGTGCCACCAGCAGGTGGGGGGGACAGGAGGCCAAAAACATTCAGTACTTC.

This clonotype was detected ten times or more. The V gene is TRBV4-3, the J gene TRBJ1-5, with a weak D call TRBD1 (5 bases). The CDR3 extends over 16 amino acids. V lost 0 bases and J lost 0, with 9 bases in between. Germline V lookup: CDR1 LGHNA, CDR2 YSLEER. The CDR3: CASSQDLGHSNQPQHF. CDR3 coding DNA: TGCGCCAGCAGCCAAGATTTGGGGCATAGCAATCAGCCCCAGCATTTT.

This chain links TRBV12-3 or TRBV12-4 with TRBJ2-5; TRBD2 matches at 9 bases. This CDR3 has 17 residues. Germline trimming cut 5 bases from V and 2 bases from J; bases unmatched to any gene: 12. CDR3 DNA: TGTGCCAGCAGTCAGACTAGACCGACTAGCGGACAAGAGACCCAGTACTTC. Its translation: CASSQTRPTSGQETQYF.

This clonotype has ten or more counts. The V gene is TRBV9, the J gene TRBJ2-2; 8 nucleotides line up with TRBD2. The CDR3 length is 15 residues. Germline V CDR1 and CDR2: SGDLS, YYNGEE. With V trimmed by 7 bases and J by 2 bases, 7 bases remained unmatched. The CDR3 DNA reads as TGTGCCAGCCACTCGGGGGGGGCTAACACCGGGGAGCTGTTTTTT. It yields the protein CASHSGGANTGELFF. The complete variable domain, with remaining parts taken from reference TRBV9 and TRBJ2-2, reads DSGVTQTPKHLITATGQRVTLRCSPRSGDLSVYWYQQSLDQGLQFLIQYYNGEERAKGNILERFSAQQFPDLHSELNLSSLELGDSALYFCASHSGGANTGELFFGEGSRLTVL.

CDR3 in DNA: TGCAGTGCTAATCCCTTTAGCGGCCAAGAGACCCAGTACTTC. This encodes CSANPFSGQETQYF. The chain joins TRBV20-1 to TRBJ2-5, with a weak D call TRBD2 (6 bases). The V and J ends lost 4 bases and 1 base respectively, with 13 bases between them. Germline V gives CDR1 DFQATT, CDR2 SNEGSKA (reference sequence). The CDR3 length is 14 residues.

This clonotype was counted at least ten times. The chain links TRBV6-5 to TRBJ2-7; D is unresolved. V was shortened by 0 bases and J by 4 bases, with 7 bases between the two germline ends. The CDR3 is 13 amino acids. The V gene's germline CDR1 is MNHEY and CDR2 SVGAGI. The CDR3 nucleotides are TGTGCCAGCAGTTACTCGGTAGGGTACGAGCAGTACTTC. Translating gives CASSYSVGYEQYF.